Sequencing of this T cell receptor (beta chain) was carried out in a study of T cell clusters in autoimmune cytopenias. Its frequency marks this clonotype as medium-sized. TRB was amplified from roughly 270 ng of peripheral blood genomic DNA per sample. Germline lookup yields CDR1 MNHEY and CDR2 SVGEGT. This CDR3 is 15 amino acids long. TRB rearrangements were amplified by touch-down multiplex PCR with mixed TRB-A/B primers. TCRdb reprocessed the multiplex PCR reads, keeping one entry per CDR3 protein, no DNA. The sample has roughly 4,800 distinct CDR3 sequences, and its top ten clones hold under 35%. The sample also formed part of further work on T cell repertoires in aging, cancer and after chemotherapy.

The chain has TRBV6-2 or TRBV6-3 and TRBJ1-5. The material sequenced was peripheral blood. This clonotype was sampled from a human donor in good health. The CDR3 sequence is CASSYSPDSNQPQHF.